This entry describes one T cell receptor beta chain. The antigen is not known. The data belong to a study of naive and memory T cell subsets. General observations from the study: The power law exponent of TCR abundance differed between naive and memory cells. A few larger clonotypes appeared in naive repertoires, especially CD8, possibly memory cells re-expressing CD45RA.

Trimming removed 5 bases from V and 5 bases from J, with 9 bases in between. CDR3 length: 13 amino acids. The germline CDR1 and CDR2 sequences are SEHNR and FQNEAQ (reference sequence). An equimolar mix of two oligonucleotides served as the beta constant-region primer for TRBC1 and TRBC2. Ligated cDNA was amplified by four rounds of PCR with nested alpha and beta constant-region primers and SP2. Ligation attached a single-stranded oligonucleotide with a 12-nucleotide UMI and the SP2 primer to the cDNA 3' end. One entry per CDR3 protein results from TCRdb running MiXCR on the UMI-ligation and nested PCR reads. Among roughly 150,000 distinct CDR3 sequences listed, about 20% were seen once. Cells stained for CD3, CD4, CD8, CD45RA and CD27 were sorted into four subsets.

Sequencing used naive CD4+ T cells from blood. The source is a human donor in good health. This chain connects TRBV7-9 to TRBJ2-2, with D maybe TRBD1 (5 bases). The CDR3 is CASSAGLTGELFF. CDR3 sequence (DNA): TGTGCCAGCAGCGCAGGGTTGACCGGGGAGCTGTTTTTT.